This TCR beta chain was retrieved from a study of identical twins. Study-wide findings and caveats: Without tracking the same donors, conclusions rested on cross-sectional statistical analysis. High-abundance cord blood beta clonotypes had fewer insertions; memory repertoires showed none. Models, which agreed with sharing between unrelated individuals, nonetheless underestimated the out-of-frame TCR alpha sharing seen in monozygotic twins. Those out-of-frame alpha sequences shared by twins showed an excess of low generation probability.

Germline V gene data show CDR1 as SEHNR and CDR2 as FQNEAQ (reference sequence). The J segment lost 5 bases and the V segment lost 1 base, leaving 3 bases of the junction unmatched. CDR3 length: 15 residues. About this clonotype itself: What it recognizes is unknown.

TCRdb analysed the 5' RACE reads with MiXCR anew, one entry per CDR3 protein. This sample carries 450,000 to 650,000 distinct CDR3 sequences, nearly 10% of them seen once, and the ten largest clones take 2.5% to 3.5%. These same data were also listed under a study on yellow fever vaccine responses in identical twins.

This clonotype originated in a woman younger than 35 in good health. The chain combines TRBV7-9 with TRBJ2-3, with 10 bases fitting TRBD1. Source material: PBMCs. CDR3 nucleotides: TGTGCCAGCAGCTTAGTGACAGGGGGCCTAGATACGCAGTATTTT. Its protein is CASSLVTGGLDTQYF.